Each of the 20 T cell receptor beta chains below was sequenced from the same sample in a study of patients and donors after allogeneic stem cell transplantation (dated by TCRdb to about 2020). The receptor library was made with RT-PCR. Instrument on record: NextSeq 550. TCRdb reran the public reads through fastp at Q25 and MiXCR, keeping productive beta chains. Rows with one shared CDR3 protein collapse into an entry with the most common genes and DNA. The sample has about 90,000 distinct CDR3 sequences on record, under 50% of them singletons. The ten largest clonotypes hold about 64% of the sample. Sequenced input: blood, either unsorted or a sorted T cell fraction (not recorded which). These TCRs come from a human donor who was either an allogeneic HSCT recipient or a stem cell or donor lymphocyte infusion donor (not recorded which). It is not recorded whose cells these are; they may come from a transplant donor.

This clonotype appeared a few times. V and J are TRBV3-1 and TRBJ1-4; tentatively, D is TRBD1 (6 bases). Germline V gene sequence: CDR1 LGHDT, CDR2 YNNKEL (reference sequence). With 0 bases removed from V and 5 bases from J, the gap between germline ends came to 10 bases. The CDR3 runs to 15 residues. The CDR3 DNA follows: TGTGCCAGCAGCCAAGATCCCAGGGGAAATGAAAAACTGTTTTTT. This codes for CASSQDPRGNEKLFF.

DNA for the CDR3: TGTGCCAGCATCTCCCGATCGGTCGCGAACACTGAAGCTTTCTTT. Its translation is CASISRSVANTEAFF. V and J are TRBV12-3 or TRBV12-4 and TRBJ1-1; D uncertain. Trimming cost V 7 bases and J 1 base, with 16 bases left between them. The CDR3 sequence is 15 residues long.

This clonotype has a handful of counts. The chain joins TRBV12-3 or TRBV12-4 to TRBJ1-4, with D possibly being TRBD1 (6 bases). With 6 bases removed from V and 8 bases from J, the gap between germline ends came to 7 bases. The CDR3 sequence is 11 residues long. The CDR3 sequence: CASRQGEKLFF. As DNA, the CDR3 is TGTGCCAGCAGACAGGGCGAAAAACTGTTTTTT.

This clonotype showed up just a few times. The V gene is TRBV28, the J gene TRBJ1-4, with D unresolved. There are 11 residues in the CDR3. Deletions cut 7 bases from V and 5 bases from J, with 5 bases between. Per germline, CDR1 MDHEN and CDR2 SYDVKM. The CDR3 sequence is CASKENEKLFF. The CDR3 nucleotides are TGTGCCAGCAAAGAGAATGAAAAACTGTTTTTT.

The genes are TRBV10-3 and TRBJ1-5; the D is unclear. This CDR3 is 14 amino acids long. The V end was cut by 4 bases, the J end by 1 base, with 8 bases between. Germline V gene sequence: CDR1 ENHRY, CDR2 SYGVKD. The CDR3 loop reads CAISAAESNQPQHF. The CDR3 DNA is TGTGCCATCAGTGCGGCGGAGAGCAATCAGCCCCAGCATTTT.

This clonotype was detected only a few times. This CDR3 is CASRPGLFSYEQYF. The CDR3 bases are TGTGCCAGCAGGCCCGGGTTATTCTCCTACGAGCAGTACTTC. This chain links TRBV6-2 or TRBV6-3 with TRBJ2-7, with D unresolved. Germline assignment: CDR1 MNHEY and CDR2 SVGEGT. This CDR3 is 14 amino acids long. V was clipped by 6 bases and J by 0 bases, with 12 bases between them.

The V and J genes are TRBV28 and TRBJ1-1; TRBD1 matches 7 bases. After removal of 5 bases from V and 10 bases from J, the junction contained 7 bases not matched to a gene. This CDR3 contains 12 residues. Germline V CDR1 and CDR2: MDHEN, SYDVKM. The CDR3, as DNA: TGTGCCAGCAGTCCGGGGGACAGTCGAGCTTTCTTT. Its protein product is CASSPGDSRAFF.

This clonotype turned up a few times. Sequence at one end of the junction differs from germline and may be a read error. The chain employs TRBV12-3 or TRBV12-4 and TRBJ1-5, with D unresolved. The CDR3 extends over 15 amino acids. Here the CDR3 reads CASSLGSGTNQPQHF. The CDR3 region has the DNA TGTGCCAGCAGCTTAGGCTCGGGAACCAATCAGCCCCAGCATTTT.

The CDR3 reads CSVEGRTGDNYGYTF. Written as DNA, the CDR3 is TGCAGCGTTGAGGGTCGGACAGGAGATAACTATGGCTACACCTTC. The rearrangement uses TRBV29-1 and TRBJ1-2, with 7 bases matching TRBD1. The V and J ends lost 3 bases and 1 base, in that order; junction bases with no gene match: 8. The CDR3 covers 15 residues. Germline V CDR1 and CDR2: SQVTM, ANQGSEA.

This chain joins TRBV29-1 and TRBJ1-3, with TRBD1 identical over 9 bases. The J segment lost 2 bases and the V segment lost 7 bases, leaving 6 bases of the junction unmatched. The germline V gene encodes CDR1 SQVTM and CDR2 ANQGSEA. The CDR3 runs 14 residues. CDR3 coding DNA: TGCAGCGCCTCGGGACAGGGAGCTGGAAACACCATATATTTT. Protein sequence: CSASGQGAGNTIYF.

There are a few counts of this clonotype. The chain is built from TRBV11-2 and TRBJ2-3, with 7 bases that match TRBD2. Germline CDR1 reads SGHAT; CDR2 reads FQNNGV. Trimming took 6 bases from V and 2 from J; bases not matched to a gene: 11. The CDR3 extends over 16 amino acids. The DNA of the CDR3 is TGTGCCAGCAGACTCCCCACTAGCGCCAACACAGATACGCAGTATTTT. Its translation: CASRLPTSANTDTQYF. Complete variable domain (other parts from reference TRBV11-2 and TRBJ2-3): EAGVAQSPRYKIIEKRQSVAFWCNPISGHATLYWYQQILGQGPKLLIQFQNNGVVDDSQLPKDRFSAERLKGVDSTLKIQPAKLEDSAVYLCASRLPTSANTDTQYFGPGTRLTVL.

The V gene is TRBV2, the J gene TRBJ2-2, with D tentatively TRBD2 (6 bases). The CDR3 is 13 amino acids. V was clipped by 8 bases and J by 3 bases, with 10 bases between them. Germline V gene sequence: CDR1 SNHLY, CDR2 FYNNEI. CDR3 in DNA: TGTGCCAGCCATGGACTACACACCGGGGAGCTGTTTTTT. It is translated as CASHGLHTGELFF.

V and J are TRBV28 and TRBJ2-1; 7 bases align to TRBD2. The CDR3 sequence is 14 residues long. Per the germline V gene, CDR1 is MDHEN and CDR2 is SYDVKM. With V trimmed by 2 bases and J by 8 bases, 6 bases remained unmatched. The CDR3 DNA is TGTGCCAGCAGTTTAGGCGGGAGCGAGGATGAGCAGTTCTTC. This gives the protein CASSLGGSEDEQFF. The full variable domain, completed using reference TRBV28 and TRBJ2-1, is DVKVTQSSRYLVKRTGEKVFLECVQDMDHENMFWYRQDPGLGLRLIYFSYDVKMKEKGDIPEGYSVSREKKERFSLILESASTNQTSMYLCASSLGGSEDEQFFGPGTRLTVL.

The chain has TRBV6-2 or TRBV6-3 and TRBJ2-7, with D hard to call. CDR1 and CDR2 from the germline V gene are MNHEY and SVGEGT. This CDR3 contains 14 residues. V was shortened by 5 bases and J by 7 bases, with 18 bases between the two germline ends. The CDR3 sequence: CASSQGIPLDEQYF. The CDR3 DNA reads as TGTGCCAGCAGTCAAGGGATACCCTTGGATGAGCAGTACTTC.

The V and J genes are TRBV13 and TRBJ1-2, with D maybe TRBD1 (5 bases). Trimming removed 3 bases at V and 9 bases at J, with 11 bases between. The CDR3 extends over 12 amino acids. The V gene's germline CDR1 is PRHDT and CDR2 FYEKMQ (reference sequence). DNA of the CDR3: TGTGCCAGCAGCTTCCAGACAGCTCGCTACACCTTC. Amino acid sequence: CASSFQTARYTF.

This clonotype was observed a handful of times. The gene calls are TRBV12-3 or TRBV12-4 and TRBJ1-5, with D unclear. This CDR3 has 13 residues. V shed 6 bases and J shed 3 bases, with 9 bases lying between them. In DNA form, the CDR3 reads TGTGCCAGCAGGCGGGATGACAATCAGCCCCAGCATTTT. This sequence encodes CASRRDDNQPQHF.

This clonotype was seen only a few times. The V call is TRBV5-1, the J call TRBJ1-1; D gene ambiguous. V was cut by 6 bases and J by 1 base, with 10 bases left in between. The germline V gene encodes CDR1 SGHRS and CDR2 YFSETQ. The CDR3 totals 13 residues. The CDR3 loop reads CASNDLANTEAFF. For the CDR3, the DNA is TGCGCCAGCAACGATCTGGCGAACACTGAAGCTTTCTTT.

This clonotype was seen a handful of times. The chain combines TRBV20-1 with TRBJ1-1, with D possibly TRBD1 on 6 matching bases. In germline, CDR1 is DFQATT, CDR2 SNEGSKA (reference sequence). The CDR3 is made up of 12 amino acids. Trimming removed 7 bases at V and 4 bases at J, with 13 bases between. The CDR3, as DNA: TGCAGTGTTGGCAGGGGAAGCACTGAAGCTTTCTTT. This translates into CSVGRGSTEAFF.

There are a few counts of this clonotype. The chain combines TRBV28 with TRBJ1-1; no clear D gene. The V gene's germline CDR1 is MDHEN and CDR2 SYDVKM. V was shortened by 5 bases and J by 3 bases, with 7 bases between the two germline ends. This CDR3 is 12 amino acids long. This chain's CDR3 is CASSQLYTEAFF. Written as DNA, the CDR3 is TGTGCCAGCAGTCAACTATACACTGAAGCTTTCTTT.

The rearrangement joins TRBV29-1 to TRBJ1-6; 9 bases are shared with TRBD1. The CDR3 extends over 13 amino acids. Per the germline V gene, CDR1 is SQVTM and CDR2 is ANQGSEA. The V gene end was trimmed by 6 bases and the J gene end by 8 bases; junction bases not matched to a gene: 5. The CDR3 sequence: CSVRDREYSPLHF. The CDR3 DNA follows: TGCAGCGTCCGGGACAGGGAATATTCACCCCTCCACTTT.